A selection of T cell receptor beta chains follows, all from one sample in a study of naive and memory T cell subsets. TCRdb used MiXCR to reprocess the UMI-ligation and nested PCR reads, holding one entry per CDR3 protein. The table shows under 150,000 distinct CDR3 sequences, with approximately 20% occurring only once. Material: naive CD8+ T cells from blood. The receptors originated from a human donor in good health. CDR3s leave out the opening cysteine and the closing phenylalanine or tryptophan. The order of the fields is V gene, CDR3 protein.

v_gene: TRBV13; CDR3aa: ASSTSEVSYEQY
v_gene: TRBV6-6; CDR3aa: ASSWTWPYEQY
v_gene: TRBV12-3/TRBV12-4; CDR3aa: ASSLTLRGMNTEAF
v_gene: TRBV28; CDR3aa: ASNSNTEAF
v_gene: TRBV30; CDR3aa: AWNLVGETQY
v_gene: TRBV2; CDR3aa: ASSGDSFSTDTQY
v_gene: TRBV4-1; CDR3aa: ASSYLGREGETQY
v_gene: TRBV15; CDR3aa: ATSRDRNRGGETQY
v_gene: TRBV4-1; CDR3aa: ASSILRDRPNTEAF
v_gene: TRBV20-1; CDR3aa: SAMGESSYEQY
v_gene: TRBV28; CDR3aa: ASSLEQGADEQY
v_gene: TRBV9; CDR3aa: ASSVSWSTNEKLF
v_gene: TRBV12-3/TRBV12-4; CDR3aa: ASSDLEDRSYEQY